This T cell receptor (beta chain) was sequenced in a study of Ad26.COV2.S vaccination and SARS-CoV-2 variants. Using immunoSEQ multiplex PCR, the repertoire was profiled, and TCRdb retains in-frame clones only, with some absent. There are 380,000 or so clones in the sample; 85% to 90% occur only once, and roughly 5% lies in the top ten. Germline V gene sequence: CDR1 LGHDT, CDR2 YNNKEL (reference sequence). There are 11 residues in the CDR3. The ends were cut back, 3 bases at V and 14 bases at J, with 13 bases in the middle. Treatment noted: around 19 received Ad26.COV2.S at low or high dose, single or two shots; about 5 received placebo; per-sample allocation not given. The samples were gathered on day 63 after the first injection of vaccine or placebo.

The sequencing used peripheral blood, collected in a trial of Ad26.COV2.S vaccine versus placebo. This sequence originates from a person between 18 and 59 years old who received the Ad26.COV2.S COVID-19 vaccine or a placebo. The genes are TRBV3-1 (or the pseudogene TRBV3-2) and TRBJ2-5; unclear D gene. The CDR3: CASSQGTAIYF. In DNA form, the CDR3 reads TGTGCCAGCAGCCAGGGCACGGCTATATACTTC.